This passage covers 17 T cell receptor beta chains from one sample sequenced in a study of shared clonotypes between healthy human individuals. Assay used: immunoSEQ multiplex PCR; TCRdb lists only in-frame clones, some missing. The sample lists roughly 2.5 million clones; roughly 92% were seen once. Specimen: naive CD4+ T cells sorted from blood. Sample subset: CD45RA+ positively selected. These receptors all come from a man aged 18 to 30 in good health.

V and J are TRBV5-4 and TRBJ2-5; 14 nucleotides align to TRBD2. The V gene end was trimmed by 0 bases and the J gene end by 4 bases; junction bases not matched to a gene: 11. The CDR3 has 19 amino acids. Germline V gene data show CDR1 as SGHNT and CDR2 as YYREEE (reference sequence). CDR3 coding DNA: TGTGCCAGCAGCTTGGCCCGGGGGACTAGCGGGAGAGATGTAGAGACCCAGTACTTC. It is translated as CASSLARGTSGRDVETQYF.

V is TRBV6-1 and J is TRBJ2-5; 9 bases match TRBD1. CDR1 and CDR2 (germline): MNHNS, SASEGT. V was pared by 4 bases and J by 5 bases, with 5 bases of the junction left unmatched. CDR3 length: 14 amino acids. CDR3 loop: CASSVRTGAETQYF. The CDR3 DNA sequence: TGTGCCAGCAGTGTTCGGACAGGGGCCGAGACCCAGTACTTC.

The rearrangement uses TRBV30 and TRBJ2-7; the match to TRBD1 covers 12 bases. Per the germline V gene, CDR1 is GTSNPN and CDR2 is SVGIG (reference sequence). The CDR3 consists of 15 residues. Trimming removed 1 base from V and 6 bases from J; junction bases left unmatched: 7. The CDR3 sequence is CAWSAIRDRGLEQYF. The CDR3 DNA sequence: TGTGCCTGGAGTGCGATCCGGGACAGGGGGCTCGAGCAGTACTTC.

The chain's CDR3 is CASGVGTGVIYGYTF. Written as DNA, the CDR3 is TGTGCTTCAGGTGTCGGGACAGGGGTCATCTATGGCTACACCTTC. The rearrangement uses TRBV28 and TRBJ1-2; the match to TRBD1 covers 10 bases. Germline V gene lookup returns CDR1 MDHEN and CDR2 SYDVKM. The CDR3 loop spans 15 amino acids.

The chain recombines TRBV10-1 with TRBJ2-7; the D gene is possibly TRBD1 (6 bases). Germline V gene data show CDR1 as WNHNN and CDR2 as SYGVQD (reference sequence). V was cut by 4 bases and J by 4 bases, with 14 bases left in between. CDR3 length: 14 amino acids. CDR3 amino acids: CASSGGQRVYEQYF. The DNA for the CDR3 is TGCGCCAGCAGTGGAGGACAGAGAGTTTACGAGCAGTACTTC.

This sequence joins TRBV19 and TRBJ1-1; D remains unclear. The germline V and J ends were trimmed by 6 bases and 2 bases, with 16 bases remaining between them. CDR1 is LNHDA and CDR2 is SQIVND in the germline V gene (reference sequence). This CDR3 region has 15 residues. The CDR3 DNA follows: TGTGCCAGTAGCCTCTCGGGCACCATAAACACTGAAGCTTTCTTT. Translation: CASSLSGTINTEAFF.

Note on this clone: Additional DNA sequences in this sample encode the identical CDR3. This chain uses TRBV7-2 with TRBJ2-7; D remains ambiguous. V was shortened by 1 base and J by 0 bases, with 7 bases between the two germline ends. The CDR3 totals 14 residues. CDR1 is SGHTA and CDR2 is FQGNSA in the germline V gene. The chain's CDR3 is CASSLDRTSYEQYF. DNA for the CDR3: TGTGCCAGCAGCTTAGATAGAACCTCCTACGAGCAGTACTTC.

The sample holds one count of this clone. The chain employs TRBV4-1 and TRBJ2-2, with 7 positions matching TRBD2. The CDR3 is made up of 16 amino acids. Germline assignment: CDR1 MGHRA and CDR2 YSYEKL. With 0 bases clipped from V and 0 bases from J, the junction kept 1 base outside the gene matches. The CDR3 reads CASSQDLAANTGELFF. Written as DNA, the CDR3 is TGCGCCAGCAGCCAAGATCTAGCGGCGAACACCGGGGAGCTGTTTTTT.

The J gene is TRBJ2-7, the V gene TRBV6-5; D tentatively fits TRBD1 or TRBD2 (5 bases each). The V end was cut by 5 bases, the J end by 6 bases, with 17 bases between. Germline V gives CDR1 MNHEY, CDR2 SVGAGI. There are 14 residues in the CDR3. The CDR3 DNA reads TGTGCCAGCAGTAGCATCCCGGGGCCGGCCGAGCAGTACTTC. Translated: CASSSIPGPAEQYF.

The chain uses TRBV11-3 and TRBJ1-1, with TRBD1 as a possible D gene (6 bases). Germline CDR1 is SGHNT and CDR2 is YENEEA. The length of the CDR3 is 17 residues. The V and J ends lost 4 bases and 4 bases respectively, with 22 bases between them. The CDR3 region is CASSSRDLRGGVTEAFF. CDR3 nucleotides: TGTGCCAGCAGCTCCCGGGACCTCCGCGGGGGCGTCACTGAAGCTTTCTTT. Combining the CDR3 with reference TRBV11-3 and TRBJ1-1 gives the whole variable domain EAGVVQSPRYKIIEKKQPVAFWCNPISGHNTLYWYLQNLGQGPELLIRYENEEAVDDSQLPKDRFSAERLKGVDSTLKIQPAELGDSAVYLCASSSRDLRGGVTEAFFGQGTRLTVV.

In regard to this clone: This same CDR3 is encoded by further DNA sequences in the sample. CDR3: CASSLQGGTYEQYF. As DNA, the CDR3 is TGTGCCAGCAGCTTGCAAGGCGGAACCTACGAGCAGTACTTC. The gene calls are TRBV5-4 and TRBJ2-7, with D unresolved. The CDR3 is made up of 14 amino acids. Germline CDR1 is SGHNT and CDR2 is YYREEE (reference sequence). V gave up 1 base and J gave up 2 bases, with 10 bases separating them.

The chain employs TRBV28 and TRBJ1-2; D possibly corresponds to TRBD1 (5 bases). The length of the CDR3 is 12 residues. Germline assignment: CDR1 MDHEN and CDR2 SYDVKM. V lost 4 bases and J 6 bases, leaving 9 bases between the germline ends. CDR3: CASSWWGDGYTF. CDR3 sequence (DNA): TGTGCCAGCAGTTGGTGGGGCGATGGCTACACCTTC.

This clone was seen a few times. The identical CDR3 is also encoded by other nucleotide sequences in the sample. The chain uses TRBV7-2 and TRBJ2-3; D gene ambiguous. V lost 5 bases and J 1 base, leaving 10 bases between the germline ends. This CDR3 contains 14 residues. Germline V lookup: CDR1 SGHTA, CDR2 FQGNSA. The CDR3 spells CASSRGSGTDTQYF. The CDR3 DNA is TGTGCCAGCAGCCGAGGAAGCGGCACAGATACGCAGTATTTT.

The V and J genes are TRBV5-1 and TRBJ1-4; TRBD1 might be the D (5 bases). This CDR3 has 16 amino acids. V was pared by 0 bases and J by 3 bases, with 12 bases between. CDR1 and CDR2 (germline): SGHRS, YFSETQ. CDR3 protein: CASSLGRGSANEKLFF. The CDR3 DNA follows: TGCGCCAGCAGCTTGGGAAGGGGTTCGGCTAATGAAAAACTGTTTTTT. Using reference TRBV5-1 and TRBJ1-4 for the parts outside the CDR3, the full variable domain is KAGVTQTPRYLIKTRGQQVTLSCSPISGHRSVSWYQQTPGQGLQFLFEYFSETQRNKGNFPGRFSGRQFSNSRSEMNVSTLELGDSALYLCASSLGRGSANEKLFFGSGTQLSVL.

This clone was detected once. This chain connects TRBV5-6 to TRBJ1-4; D remains unclear. Germline CDR1 is SGHDT and CDR2 is YYEEEE. Trimming took off 0 bases at V and 4 bases at J, with 4 bases between the two ends. The CDR3 is made up of 13 amino acids. CDR3 sequence reads: CASSLAGNEKLFF. Here the CDR3 DNA reads TGTGCCAGCAGCTTGGCCGGTAATGAAAAACTGTTTTTT.

This sequence joins TRBV4-1 and TRBJ2-1; 11 bases match TRBD2. The CDR3 extends over 14 amino acids. From germline, CDR1 is MGHRA and CDR2 YSYEKL. V shed 2 bases and J 13 bases; nucleotides not matched to a gene: 7. The DNA for the CDR3 is TGCGCCAGCAGCCAAATACTGGGACTAGCGGTACAGTTCTTC. Its protein is CASSQILGLAVQFF.

This chain joins TRBV5-4 and TRBJ1-5; D gene unclear. Deletions cut 4 bases from V and 5 bases from J, with 10 bases between. In germline, CDR1 is SGHNT, CDR2 YYREEE (reference sequence). The CDR3 consists of 13 residues. The CDR3 loop is CASSKGPDQPQHF. CDR3 DNA: TGTGCCAGCAGCAAAGGGCCCGATCAGCCCCAGCATTTT.